These 19 T cell receptor beta chains share one sample of origin, sequenced in a study of a mutant IDH1 vaccine in newly diagnosed glioma. Time point denoted: week 47, end of study. Doses comprised 300 ug of mutant IDH1 20-mer peptide each, plus topical imiquimod. For these TCRs, the target antigens are not known. Using immunoSEQ multiplex PCR, the repertoire was profiled, and TCRdb retains in-frame clones only, with some absent. The data hold fewer than 70,000 clones, with 83% observed a single time. Sequenced here: PBMCs, sampled from a glioma patient whose treatment included an IDH1 peptide vaccine. The receptors here all came from a young man with glioma.

This sequence joins TRBV6-5 and TRBJ2-5; D unresolved. Germline V gives CDR1 MNHEY, CDR2 SVGAGI. This CDR3 spans 15 amino acids. V was pared by 6 bases and J by 2 bases, with 16 bases between. The CDR3: CASRGRPSPQETQYF. The CDR3 DNA is TGTGCCAGCAGGGGCCGGCCATCACCTCAAGAGACCCAGTACTTC.

The CDR3 DNA is TGTGCCAGTAGTATGCTGGACAGGCCGAACACTGAAGCTTTCTTT. Its protein product is CASSMLDRPNTEAFF. J is TRBJ1-1 and V is TRBV19, with TRBD1 matching 7 bases. The CDR3 is 15 residues long. Germline assignment: CDR1 LNHDA and CDR2 SQIVND (reference sequence). The V segment lost 3 bases and the J segment 1 base; nucleotides outside the gene matches: 5.

This chain uses TRBV23-1 with TRBJ1-5; no clear D. TRBV23-1 is given ORF status, its function remaining uncertain. V shed 4 bases and J shed 4 bases, with 23 bases lying between them. The CDR3 is 18 residues long. CDR3 region: CASSPNARFRLANQPQHF. The CDR3 DNA reads as TGCGCCAGCAGTCCAAACGCCCGTTTCCGGCTCGCTAATCAGCCCCAGCATTTT.

This chain links TRBV30 with TRBJ2-7, with D tentatively TRBD1 or TRBD2 (5 bases each). V was trimmed by 2 bases and J by 9 bases, leaving 20 bases between them. CDR1 and CDR2 from the germline V gene are GTSNPN and SVGIG (reference sequence). The CDR3 loop spans 14 amino acids. CDR3: CAWSPRVFTGPQYF. Written as DNA, the CDR3 is TGTGCCTGGAGTCCACGCGTATTCACGGGACCGCAGTACTTC.

The chain combines TRBV15 with TRBJ2-1; 9 bases match TRBD2. The germline CDR1 and CDR2 sequences are LNHNV and YYDKDF (reference sequence). The CDR3 loop spans 14 amino acids. With 7 bases clipped from V and 7 bases from J, the junction kept 8 bases outside the gene matches. The CDR3 DNA sequence: TGTGCCACCAAAATGGGACTAGCTTTAAATGAGCAGTTCTTC. Its translation is CATKMGLALNEQFF.

The gene calls are TRBV5-1 and TRBJ1-2; 10 bases fit TRBD1. This CDR3 has 18 residues. With 4 bases clipped from V and 4 bases from J, the junction kept 16 bases outside the gene matches. From germline, CDR1 is SGHRS and CDR2 YFSETQ. In DNA, the CDR3 is TGCGCCAGCAGCATATTATCTCGACAGGGGGCGAATGTCTATGGCTACACCTTC. This sequence encodes CASSILSRQGANVYGYTF. The full variable domain, in which reference TRBV5-1 and TRBJ1-2 provide the parts outside the CDR3, is KAGVTQTPRYLIKTRGQQVTLSCSPISGHRSVSWYQQTPGQGLQFLFEYFSETQRNKGNFPGRFSGRQFSNSRSEMNVSTLELGDSALYLCASSILSRQGANVYGYTFGSGTRLTVV.

The chain combines TRBV21-1 with TRBJ2-7. TRBV21-1 is termed a pseudogene. The CDR3 spans 17 residues. CDR3 in amino acids: CARILTSGGRVSDEQYF. The CDR3 bases are TGTGCCAGGATACTGACTAGTGGGGGGCGCGTAAGCGACGAGCAGTACTTC.

The V gene is TRBV28, the J gene TRBJ1-6, with D unresolved. Germline CDR1 is MDHEN and CDR2 is SYDVKM. CDR3 length equals 15 residues. V shed 6 bases and J shed 7 bases, with 16 bases lying between them. The CDR3 DNA reads as TGTGCCAGCAGAAAGCAGTGGTTTGCCAATTCACCCCTCCACTTT. Its protein is CASRKQWFANSPLHF. Full variable domain (rest looked up from reference TRBV28 and TRBJ1-6): DVKVTQSSRYLVKRTGEKVFLECVQDMDHENMFWYRQDPGLGLRLIYFSYDVKMKEKGDIPEGYSVSREKKERFSLILESASTNQTSMYLCASRKQWFANSPLHFGNGTRLTVT.

The chain employs TRBV11-3 and TRBJ2-7; 13 bases line up with TRBD2. Looked up from germline, CDR1 is SGHNT and CDR2 is YENEEA. The V segment lost 5 bases and the J segment 5 bases; nucleotides outside the gene matches: 9. The CDR3 has 16 residues. The CDR3 spells CASSGTSGDPTHEQYF. The DNA for the CDR3 is TGTGCCAGCAGCGGGACTAGCGGGGATCCCACCCACGAGCAGTACTTC.

The J gene is TRBJ1-1, the V gene TRBV5-6, with TRBD1 matching over 7 bases. Trimming at V came to 0 bases and at J to 5 bases, leaving 7 bases not matched to a gene. Per germline, CDR1 SGHDT and CDR2 YYEEEE. The CDR3 extends over 15 amino acids. The CDR3 here is CASSLGGGAGTEAFF. DNA of the CDR3: TGTGCCAGCAGCTTGGGAGGGGGCGCAGGGACTGAAGCTTTCTTT.

The J gene is TRBJ1-6, the V gene TRBV6-5, with D hard to call. V lost 2 bases, J lost 7 bases, and 6 bases lay in between. This CDR3 is built from 13 residues. Germline CDR1 is MNHEY and CDR2 is SVGAGI. For the CDR3, the DNA is TGTGCCAGCAGTTACGAGGGAAATTCACCCCTCCACTTT. This codes for CASSYEGNSPLHF.

The CDR3 sequence: CASSDQGALEQYF. The DNA of the CDR3 is TGTGCCAGCAGTGATCAGGGGGCACTCGAGCAGTACTTC. The rearrangement joins TRBV25-1 to TRBJ2-7; 8 bases align to TRBD1. Per the germline V gene, CDR1 is MGHDK and CDR2 is SYGVNS. V lost 3 bases, J lost 6 bases, and 4 bases stayed unmatched. CDR3 length equals 13 residues.

V is TRBV5-1 and J is TRBJ2-1; a possible D gene is TRBD2 (6 bases). V was shortened by 3 bases and J by 0 bases, with 10 bases between the two germline ends. The CDR3 spans 15 residues. Germline V lookup: CDR1 SGHRS, CDR2 YFSETQ. CDR3 region: CASSSGGDSYNEQFF. DNA for the CDR3: TGCGCCAGCAGCTCTGGCGGGGACTCCTACAATGAGCAGTTCTTC.

The chain joins TRBV28 to TRBJ1-5; no firm D call. CDR3 size: 14 residues. In germline, CDR1 is MDHEN, CDR2 SYDVKM. Trimming removed 4 bases at V and 7 bases at J, with 14 bases between. As DNA, the CDR3 is TGTGCCAGCAGTTGGGTAGGGTTGGAGCAGCCCCAGCATTTT. This gives the protein CASSWVGLEQPQHF.

The chain is built from TRBV19 and TRBJ1-2; TRBD1 agrees at 8 bases. The length of the CDR3 is 16 residues. Germline CDR1 LNHDA, CDR2 SQIVND (reference sequence). V was pared by 6 bases and J by 4 bases, with 13 bases of the junction left unmatched. As DNA, the CDR3 is TGTGCCAGTAGATTCGCCGGGACAGGCACCACCTATGGCTACACCTTC. Protein sequence: CASRFAGTGTTYGYTF.

V is TRBV14 and J is TRBJ2-2; tentatively, D is TRBD1 (6 bases). Per germline, CDR1 SGHDN and CDR2 FVKESK. The CDR3 sequence is 14 residues long. Trimming took off 3 bases at V and 3 bases at J, with 8 bases between the two ends. CDR3: CASSQGADTGELFF. The DNA for the CDR3 is TGTGCCAGCAGCCAGGGGGCGGACACCGGGGAGCTGTTTTTT.

J is TRBJ1-2 and V is TRBV27; a weak D match, TRBD1 (5 bases). The CDR3 has 13 residues. Germline assignment: CDR1 MNHEY and CDR2 SMNVEV (reference sequence). V was trimmed by 6 bases and J by 7 bases, leaving 15 bases between them. CDR3 in amino acids: CASSPIQAGGYTF. The CDR3 DNA follows: TGTGCCAGCAGCCCAATACAGGCGGGTGGCTACACCTTC.

J is TRBJ2-7 and V is TRBV5-5; D unresolved. Germline V gene data show CDR1 as SGHKS and CDR2 as YYEKEE (reference sequence). V lost 1 base and J lost 0, with 8 bases in between. The CDR3 spans 14 residues. The CDR3 DNA reads TGTGCCAGCAGCTTGACAGTGACCTCCTACGAGCAGTACTTC. Amino acids: CASSLTVTSYEQYF.

The chain recombines TRBV18 with TRBJ1-3, with a weak D call TRBD1 (6 bases). Trimming cost V 8 bases and J 0 bases, with 14 bases left between them. Germline lookup yields CDR1 KGHSH and CDR2 LQKENI. The length of the CDR3 is 15 residues. CDR3 sequence reads: CASGTSRGSGNTIYF. The CDR3 DNA sequence: TGTGCCAGCGGAACCTCCAGGGGCTCTGGAAACACCATATATTTT.